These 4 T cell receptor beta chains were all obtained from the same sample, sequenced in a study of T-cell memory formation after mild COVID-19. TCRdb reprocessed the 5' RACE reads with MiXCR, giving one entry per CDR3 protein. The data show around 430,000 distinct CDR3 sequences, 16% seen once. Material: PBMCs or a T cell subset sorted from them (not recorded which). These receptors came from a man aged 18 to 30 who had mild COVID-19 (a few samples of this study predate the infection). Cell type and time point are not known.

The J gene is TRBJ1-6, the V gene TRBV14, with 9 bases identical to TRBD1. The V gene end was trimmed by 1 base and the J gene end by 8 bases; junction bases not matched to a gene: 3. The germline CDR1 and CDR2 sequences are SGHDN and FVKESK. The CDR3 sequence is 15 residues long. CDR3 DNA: TGTGCCAGCAGCCAAGGAACAGGGGGCCATTCACCCCTCCACTTT. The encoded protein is CASSQGTGGHSPLHF.

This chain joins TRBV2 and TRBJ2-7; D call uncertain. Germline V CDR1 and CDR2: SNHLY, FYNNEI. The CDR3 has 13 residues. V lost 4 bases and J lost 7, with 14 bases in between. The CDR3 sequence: CASSGAALVEQYF. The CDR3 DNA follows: TGTGCCAGCAGTGGGGCAGCCCTCGTTGAGCAGTACTTC.

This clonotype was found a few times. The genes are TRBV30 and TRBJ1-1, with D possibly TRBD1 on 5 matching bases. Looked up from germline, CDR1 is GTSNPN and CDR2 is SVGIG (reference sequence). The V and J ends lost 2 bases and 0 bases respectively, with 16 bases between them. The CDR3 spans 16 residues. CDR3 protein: CAWSPLLWGMNTEAFF. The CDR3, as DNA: TGTGCCTGGAGTCCCCTTTTGTGGGGGATGAACACTGAAGCTTTCTTT.

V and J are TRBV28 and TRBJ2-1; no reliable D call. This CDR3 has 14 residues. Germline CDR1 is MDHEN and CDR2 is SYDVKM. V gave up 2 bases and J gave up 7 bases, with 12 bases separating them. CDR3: CASSLPDLGNEQFF. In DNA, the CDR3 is TGTGCCAGCAGTTTACCGGACCTAGGGAATGAGCAGTTCTTC. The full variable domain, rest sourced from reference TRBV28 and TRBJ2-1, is DVKVTQSSRYLVKRTGEKVFLECVQDMDHENMFWYRQDPGLGLRLIYFSYDVKMKEKGDIPEGYSVSREKKERFSLILESASTNQTSMYLCASSLPDLGNEQFFGPGTRLTVL.